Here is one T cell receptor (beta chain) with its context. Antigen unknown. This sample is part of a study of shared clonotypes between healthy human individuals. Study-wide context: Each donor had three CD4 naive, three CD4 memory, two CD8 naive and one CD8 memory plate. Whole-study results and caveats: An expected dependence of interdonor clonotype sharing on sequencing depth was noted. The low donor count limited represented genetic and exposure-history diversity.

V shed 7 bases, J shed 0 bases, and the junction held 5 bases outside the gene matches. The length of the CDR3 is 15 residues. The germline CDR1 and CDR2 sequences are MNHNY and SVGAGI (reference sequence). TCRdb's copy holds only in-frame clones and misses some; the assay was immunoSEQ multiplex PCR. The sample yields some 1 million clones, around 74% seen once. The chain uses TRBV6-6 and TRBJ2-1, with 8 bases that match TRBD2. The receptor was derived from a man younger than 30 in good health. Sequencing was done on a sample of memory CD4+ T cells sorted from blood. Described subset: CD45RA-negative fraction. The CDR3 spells CASITGGSSYNEQFF. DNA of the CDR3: TGTGCCAGCATCACGGGGGGGAGCTCCTACAATGAGCAGTTCTTC.